This record looks at one TCR beta chain sequence and its context. Clones were sequenced by immunoSEQ multiplex PCR, and TCRdb holds only the in-frame ones, with some missing. The sample lists tens of thousands of clones; almost 85% were seen once. This entry comes from a study of glioma-infiltrating T cells after dendritic cell vaccination. About the research overall: Dendritic cells derived from monocytes and pulsed with autologous tumor lysate formed the vaccine.

Germline CDR1 GTSNPN, CDR2 SVGIG (reference sequence). V was trimmed by 0 bases and J by 1 base, leaving 13 bases between them. The CDR3 extends over 17 amino acids. The receptor comes from a human donor with glioblastoma. The V and J genes are TRBV30 and TRBJ1-6; tentative D call: TRBD1 (6 bases). Sequences were derived from blood, sampled before dendritic cell vaccination. The CDR3 DNA is TGTGCCTGGAGTGTACGGGCAGGGGTATCCTATAATTCACCCCTCCACTTT. Its protein product is CAWSVRAGVSYNSPLHF.